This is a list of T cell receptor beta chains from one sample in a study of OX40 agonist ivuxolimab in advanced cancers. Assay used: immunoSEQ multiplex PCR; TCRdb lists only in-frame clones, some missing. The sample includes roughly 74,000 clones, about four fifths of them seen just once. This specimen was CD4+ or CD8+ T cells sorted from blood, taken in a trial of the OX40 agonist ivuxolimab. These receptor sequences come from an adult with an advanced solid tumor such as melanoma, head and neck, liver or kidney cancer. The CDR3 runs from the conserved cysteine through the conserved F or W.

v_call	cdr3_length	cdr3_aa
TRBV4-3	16	CASSQGLGRERYGYTF
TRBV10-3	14	CAISDEYSNQPQHF
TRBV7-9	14	CASSGLRGVAEAFF
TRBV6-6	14	CASSYRNAGAEAFF
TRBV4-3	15	CASSQDRGSLEGYTF
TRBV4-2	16	CASSQGTGMGQETQYF
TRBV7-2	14	CASALGGTHNEQFF
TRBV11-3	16	CASSLRASGSTETQYF
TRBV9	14	CASSARTEPYEQYF
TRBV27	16	CASSLLLFGGVYGYTF
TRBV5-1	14	CASMRDSSSYEQYF
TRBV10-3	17	CAISPGTGDPGANVLTF
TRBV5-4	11	CASSLHNEQFF
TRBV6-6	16	CASSSPTGRAGNTIYF
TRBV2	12	CARSTGLYGYTF
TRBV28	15	CASSPPAAAREKLFF
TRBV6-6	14	CATTGTSGYNEQFF
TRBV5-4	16	CASSFLRDRVTYEQYF
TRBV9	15	CASSVDGRGPETQYF
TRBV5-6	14	CASSPRNSNQPQHF
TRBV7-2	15	CASSLAGAQNTEAFF
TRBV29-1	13	CSVGGTGITEAFF
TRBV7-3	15	CASSPGTAHTDTQYF
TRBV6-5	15	CASSYSGQGNQPQHF
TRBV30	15	CAWSLWSSGANVLTF
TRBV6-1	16	CASSEALAVDTGELFF
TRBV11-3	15	CASSLEGTGVDTQYF
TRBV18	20	CASSSRQTGTSGMPYNEQFF
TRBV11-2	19	CASSSTPPGPGLKDQPQHF
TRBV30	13	CARWDRGTYGYTF
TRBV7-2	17	CASSLGPPPARAYEQYF
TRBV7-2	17	CASSLKGTDLRGYGYTF
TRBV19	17	CASSTLAGGTGGETQYF
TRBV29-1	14	CSVGGLKTNEKLFF
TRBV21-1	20	CASSKLAGGLIIWRTDTQYF
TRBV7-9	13	CASSLGGDFAYTF
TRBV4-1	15	CASSSPGQLGYGYTF
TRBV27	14	CASSRRRGDTEAFF